The TCR beta chain described here comes from a study of patients and donors after allogeneic stem cell transplantation. TCRdb re-called the RT-PCR reads through MiXCR, storing one row per CDR3 protein. This table holds roughly 200,000 distinct CDR3 sequences, around 41% found once. V was pared by 5 bases and J by 1 base, with 7 bases of the junction left unmatched. CDR3 length: 18 residues. Germline CDR1 reads MDHEN; CDR2 reads SYDVKM. This receptor was taken from a human donor who was either an allogeneic HSCT recipient or a stem cell or donor lymphocyte infusion donor (not recorded which). It is not recorded whose cells these are; they may come from a transplant donor. Sequencing input: blood, either unsorted or a sorted T cell fraction (not recorded which). This chain joins TRBV28 and TRBJ2-1, with TRBD2 identical over 14 bases. The CDR3 reads CASSAGLAGGRSYNEQFF. CDR3 nucleotides: TGTGCCAGCAGTGCCGGACTAGCGGGAGGACGGTCCTACAATGAGCAGTTCTTC.